Listed below are T cell receptor beta chains from one sample, sequenced in a study of cytomegalovirus exposure and HLA in healthy donors. Sequencing used immunoSEQ multiplex PCR; TCRdb keeps in-frame clones, though not all of them. The data hold about 88,000 clones, with about 96% observed a single time. Material for sequencing was PBMCs. The receptors were gathered from a man aged 18 to 29 in good health and CMV-seronegative. CDR3s include the opening cysteine and the closing phenylalanine or tryptophan.

V gene: TRBV7-8
J gene: TRBJ1-5
CDR3 protein: CASSLLWGGNQPQHF

V gene: TRBV28
J gene: TRBJ2-1
CDR3 protein: CASSPLREGRLNEQFF

V gene: TRBV4-1
J gene: TRBJ2-1
CDR3 protein: CASSQVWPGTGGYPGSYNEQFF

V gene: TRBV2
J gene: TRBJ2-2
CDR3 protein: CASWGGLTNTGELFF

V gene: TRBV2
J gene: TRBJ2-3
CDR3 protein: CASSVLPGGTDTQYF

V gene: TRBV5-1
J gene: TRBJ1-1
CDR3 protein: CASSLADRAATEAFF

V gene: TRBV9
J gene: TRBJ1-2
CDR3 protein: CASSADPRGRTDGYTF

V gene: TRBV7-2
J gene: TRBJ2-1
CDR3 protein: CASSLLDSLSTYEQFF

V gene: TRBV4-3
J gene: TRBJ1-4
CDR3 protein: CASSQLGVGATNEKLFF

V gene: TRBV29-1
J gene: TRBJ1-3
CDR3 protein: CSVWTGPSSGNTIYF

V gene: TRBV5-1
J gene: TRBJ2-3
CDR3 protein: CASSLAGSRLMGTDTQYF

V gene: TRBV5-1
J gene: TRBJ2-7
CDR3 protein: CASSLPPGQIKGEQYF

V gene: TRBV6-4
J gene: TRBJ2-6
CDR3 protein: CASSGGQGTSGANVLTF

V gene: TRBV7-9
J gene: TRBJ1-1
CDR3 protein: CASSPEARAAFF

V gene: TRBV4-1
J gene: TRBJ2-3
CDR3 protein: CASSQDGGRVYTDTQYF

V gene: TRBV6-6
J gene: TRBJ2-1
CDR3 protein: CASSYSTSGSHEQFF

V gene: TRBV5-1
J gene: TRBJ2-1
CDR3 protein: CASSLTGGIDEQFF

V gene: TRBV10-3
J gene: TRBJ1-2
CDR3 protein: CAISESPRGGYTF

V gene: TRBV5-1
J gene: TRBJ2-5
CDR3 protein: CASSLARGQETQYF

V gene: TRBV15
J gene: TRBJ2-1
CDR3 protein: CATSRDRGPAQRQFF

V gene: TRBV2
J gene: TRBJ2-2
CDR3 protein: CARGQGGTGELFF

V gene: TRBV12-2
J gene: TRBJ1-5
CDR3 protein: CASRLAKDGEDQPQHF

V gene: TRBV5-8
J gene: TRBJ1-1
CDR3 protein: CASSLSFEAFF

V gene: TRBV27
J gene: TRBJ1-2
CDR3 protein: CASRRDRTKNYGYTF

V gene: TRBV5-5
J gene: TRBJ1-1
CDR3 protein: CASSWGDTGENTEAFF

V gene: TRBV2
J gene: TRBJ1-6
CDR3 protein: CASSEESSYNSPLHF

V gene: TRBV19
J gene: TRBJ1-3
CDR3 protein: CASSIAAIGGSGNTIYF